The rows below give T cell receptor beta chains drawn from one sample of a study of Ad26.COV2.S vaccination and SARS-CoV-2 variants. The table came from immunoSEQ multiplex PCR; TCRdb's copy has only in-frame clones and leaves some out. Among 380,000 or so clones, approximately 86% were seen once, and the ten largest hold about 10%. Sequenced here: peripheral blood, sampled in a trial of Ad26.COV2.S vaccine versus placebo. The receptors were gathered from a person between 18 and 59 years old who received the Ad26.COV2.S COVID-19 vaccine or a placebo. CDR3s include the opening cysteine and the closing phenylalanine or tryptophan. D genes are given only for firm matches. Expanded clones get a size class; other rows say once, few or many, or leave the size out.

cdr3_nt cdr3_aa v_call clone_size d_call j_call
TGTGCCAGCAGTTACGACAGGGCTTACGAGCAGTACTTC CASSYDRAYEQYF TRBV6-2/TRBV6-3 - TRBD1 TRBJ2-7
TGCGCCAGCAGTGCCACAGGGCCAGAGACCCAGTACTTC CASSATGPETQYF TRBV10-2 - - TRBJ2-5
TGTGCCAGCAGCCCCCGACCACGACTAGACGGACAAGAGACCCAGTACTTC CASSPRPRLDGQETQYF TRBV3-1/TRBV3-2 - - TRBJ2-5
TGTGCCAGCAGCTCTGCAAGTAGCGGGGGGAATGAGCAGTTCTTC CASSSASSGGNEQFF TRBV11-3 - TRBD2 TRBJ2-1
TGTGCCAGCACAGGGGAGCGGTACGAGCAGTACTTC CASTGERYEQYF TRBV6-5 - - TRBJ2-7
TGTGCCAGCAGTTCTTACAGGGGCTCGCAGTATTTT CASSSYRGSQYF TRBV12-3/TRBV12-4 once TRBD1 TRBJ2-3
TGTGCCAGCAGTTACGGGACTAGCGACACAGATACGCAGTATTTT CASSYGTSDTDTQYF TRBV6-2/TRBV6-3 - TRBD2 TRBJ2-3
TGTGCCAGCAGTTTATGGGCCAAATCGGGCACAGATACGCAGTATTTT CASSLWAKSGTDTQYF TRBV28 - - TRBJ2-3
TGCGCCAGCAGCTTGAACGAGGGACAGGGACATGGCTACACCTTC CASSLNEGQGHGYTF TRBV5-1 - TRBD1 TRBJ1-2
TGTGCCAGCAGTCCCCGTCTGCAGGGCTTCTATGGCTACACCTTC CASSPRLQGFYGYTF TRBV28 - - TRBJ1-2
TGTGCCAGCTCACCACCTGGGCTAGCGGGGTTCTCTGGGGCCAACGTCCTGACTTTC CASSPPGLAGFSGANVLTF TRBV18 - TRBD2 TRBJ2-6
TGCGCCAGCAGCTTGCTACTGAACACTGAAGCTTTCTTT CASSLLLNTEAFF TRBV5-1 - - TRBJ1-1
TGTGCCAGCAGTTCCCCCGCAATAACGGGCTACAATCAGCCCCAGCATTTT CASSSPAITGYNQPQHF TRBV28 - - TRBJ1-5
TGTGCCAGCAGTTCGTGGACTAGCGGGGAGACCCAGTACTTC CASSSWTSGETQYF TRBV6-2/TRBV6-3 - TRBD2 TRBJ2-5
TGTGCCAGCAGTCTACAGGGGGGCCTCTACGAGCAGTACTTC CASSLQGGLYEQYF TRBV2 - TRBD1 TRBJ2-7
TGTGCCAGCAGTTTATTTAGCGGGAGGGCCCCCTACAATGAGCAGTTCTTC CASSLFSGRAPYNEQFF TRBV27 - TRBD2 TRBJ2-1
TGTGCCAGCAGTGAACTCGGACAGGGCTTCTATGGCTACACCTTC CASSELGQGFYGYTF TRBV2 - TRBD1 TRBJ1-2
TGTGCCAGCAGCTTAGTCTCGATGCCGTACAATGAGCAGTTCTTC CASSLVSMPYNEQFF TRBV7-2 once - TRBJ2-1
TGTGCCAGCAGCTTTGGGCCGGGGGTGAACACCGGGGAGCTGTTTTTT CASSFGPGVNTGELFF TRBV5-6 once - TRBJ2-2
TGTGCCAGCAGTGCCCCAGCGGGGGGCTCCTACGAGCAGTACTTC CASSAPAGGSYEQYF TRBV28 - TRBD2 TRBJ2-7